The rows below give T cell receptor beta chains drawn from one sample of a study of immune evolution from preneoplasia to lung adenocarcinoma. The repertoire was sequenced with immunoSEQ multiplex PCR; TCRdb's copy has only in-frame clones and lacks some. The profile shows several thousand clones, around 83% of them singletons. Sequencing was done on a sample of FFPE minimally invasive lung adenocarcinoma tissue. Receptor source: a person between 65 and 79 years old with lung adenocarcinoma. Both conserved end residues are part of each CDR3. The D gene is left open where the match is weak. A row's size may be missing; if present it is once, few, many or a size class.

- | TRBJ1-1 | TRBV28 | - | TGTGCCAGCAGTCCCGCCGGGACGGTCACTGAAGCTTTCTTT | CASSPAGTVTEAFF
- | TRBJ2-1 | TRBV20-1 | - | TGCAGTGCTAGGCGCCACAATGAGCAGTTCTTC | CSARRHNEQFF
- | TRBJ1-1 | TRBV5-1 | TRBD1 | TGCGCCAGCAGGTCCGGGACAGGGGCCCGACAAATGGGGAACACTGAAGCTTTCTTT | CASRSGTGARQMGNTEAFF
- | TRBJ1-2 | TRBV27 | - | TGTGCCAGCAGTTTATTACCCTCTTATGGCTACACCTTC | CASSLLPSYGYTF
- | TRBJ1-1 | TRBV5-6 | - | TGTGCCACCAAGGGCGGGGGGGGCAGGGACACTGAAGCTTTCTTT | CATKGGGGRDTEAFF
- | TRBJ2-7 | TRBV11-3 | - | TGTGCCAGCAGCCCCGCGCGGGATATTGACTACGAGCAGTACTTC | CASSPARDIDYEQYF
once | TRBJ2-2 | TRBV11-2 | - | TGTGCCAGCAGCTTGGGGGGGCCGGGCACCGGGGAGCTGTTTTTT | CASSLGGPGTGELFF
- | TRBJ2-5 | TRBV11-2 | - | TGTGCCAGCAGCCCCGGTTCTCGCGGGGACCAAGAGACCCAGTACTTC | CASSPGSRGDQETQYF
- | TRBJ1-2 | TRBV29-1 | TRBD1 | TGCAGCGTGAAACAGGGGGCCTATGGCTACACCTTC | CSVKQGAYGYTF
- | TRBJ1-1 | TRBV11-3 | - | TGTGCCAGCAGCCCGGGTAATCTGAACACTGAAGCTTTCTTT | CASSPGNLNTEAFF
- | TRBJ2-1 | TRBV7-2 | TRBD1 | TGTGCCAGCAGCTTAACCTCGACCGGGACAGGGGGTAGCAATGAGCAGTTCTTC | CASSLTSTGTGGSNEQFF
- | TRBJ2-5 | TRBV4-2 | TRBD2 | TGTGCCAGCAGCCAAGATCGGGGGGGGGAAGAGACCCAGTACTTC | CASSQDRGGEETQYF
- | TRBJ1-2 | TRBV7-2 | TRBD1 | TGTGCCAGCGGGGGACAGGGATATGGCTACACCTTC | CASGGQGYGYTF
- | TRBJ1-4 | TRBV7-2 | - | TGTGCCAGCAGCTTAGGACTAACAGCGGGGTTAGGTGAAAAACTGTTTTTT | CASSLGLTAGLGEKLFF
- | TRBJ1-2 | TRBV28 | TRBD1 | TGTGCCAGCAGTGCCGCTGACAGGGAGGATGGCTACACCTTC | CASSAADREDGYTF
- | TRBJ2-2 | TRBV7-9 | - | TGTGCCAGCAGCTTAGTGGCGGGGATCACCGGGGAGCTGTTTTTT | CASSLVAGITGELFF
few | TRBJ1-3 | TRBV4-2 | - | TGTGCCAGCAGCCAAAACACCCTTAGCTCTGGAAACACCATATATTTT | CASSQNTLSSGNTIYF
- | TRBJ2-2 | TRBV7-3 | - | TGTGCCAGCAGCCCAAACACCGGGGAGCTGTTTTTT | CASSPNTGELFF
few | TRBJ1-1 | TRBV10-1 | TRBD1 | TGCGCCAGCAGTTCGGACAGGGAGGGGATCAGAGCTTTCTTT | CASSSDREGIRAFF
- | TRBJ2-7 | TRBV20-1 | - | TGCAGTGCTACCTCCTCTGGAAAGCAGTACTTC | CSATSSGKQYF
- | TRBJ1-5 | TRBV6-1 | - | TGTGCCAGCGTGGTCTCGGGCAATCAGCCCCAGCATTTT | CASVVSGNQPQHF
- | TRBJ2-2 | TRBV18 | - | TGTGCCAGCTCACCGCAAAGTTCAAGCACCGGGGAGCTGTTTTTT | CASSPQSSSTGELFF
- | TRBJ1-5 | TRBV27 | - | TGTGCCAGCAGTTTAGGGGGGGGGTCAGATCAGCCCCAGCATTTT | CASSLGGGSDQPQHF
- | TRBJ2-5 | TRBV11-3 | - | TGTGCCAGCAGCTTAGCCGGGTCCCCCCAAGAGACCCAGTACTTC | CASSLAGSPQETQYF
- | TRBJ2-1 | TRBV4-1 | TRBD2 | TGCGCCAGCAGCCAAGAGGGGGAGGGCTACAATGAGCAGTTCTTC | CASSQEGEGYNEQFF
- | TRBJ2-1 | TRBV21-1 | - | TGTGCCAGCAGTCCCCTAGCGGCCCTCTACAATGAGCAGTTCTTC | CASSPLAALYNEQFF
- | TRBJ1-5 | TRBV4-1 | TRBD1 | TGCGCCAGCAGCCAACCCACACTGGACAGGGCCAATCAGCCCCAGCATTTT | CASSQPTLDRANQPQHF
- | TRBJ2-1 | TRBV6-4 | TRBD2 | TGTGCCAGCAGTGTGGATAGCGGGGGCAATGAGCAGTTCTTC | CASSVDSGGNEQFF
- | TRBJ2-7 | TRBV5-4 | - | TGTGCCAGCAGCACCCGACATGGGGACGAGCAGTACTTC | CASSTRHGDEQYF
- | TRBJ2-5 | TRBV7-9 | - | TGTGCCAGCAGCTTAGGGGGAGGCCAAGAGACCCAGTACTTC | CASSLGGGQETQYF
- | TRBJ2-7 | TRBV12-5 | - | TGTGCTAGTGGTGATGGCTACGAGCAGTACTTC | CASGDGYEQYF
few | TRBJ1-1 | TRBV5-1 | - | TGCGCCAGCAGCTTGGGGCGGACCCCGAACACTGAAGCTTTCTTT | CASSLGRTPNTEAFF
once | TRBJ1-1 | TRBV7-6 | - | TGTGCCAGCAGCCCCCACGGGAACACTGAAGCTTTCTTT | CASSPHGNTEAFF
once | TRBJ2-3 | TRBV9 | TRBD2 | TGTGCCAGCAGCGTAGGAGCTAGCGGGGGGGCGGATACGCAGTATTTT | CASSVGASGGADTQYF
few | TRBJ2-7 | TRBV7-2 | - | TGTGCCAGCAGCACCCCGGGACGGCGTGAGGAGCAGTACTTC | CASSTPGRREEQYF
- | TRBJ2-3 | TRBV29-1 | - | TGCAGCCATAGAAGGGGAAACACAGATACGCAGTATTTT | CSHRRGNTDTQYF
- | TRBJ2-7 | TRBV29-1 | - | TGCAGCGCGAGGACGGACAAATACGAGCAGTACTTC | CSARTDKYEQYF